The entry that follows covers one T cell receptor beta chain sequence. Measured with immunoSEQ multiplex PCR; TCRdb has only the in-frame clones, and not every one. The repertoire has about 240,000 clones, nearly 90% of them found once; the top ten carry roughly 0.8%. This sample stems from a study of blood T cell repertoires in COVID-19. Per the germline V gene, CDR1 is LNHDA and CDR2 is SQIVND (reference sequence). The CDR3 covers 14 residues. V lost 10 bases to trimming and J lost 3 bases; unmatched junction nucleotides: 9. Sample: peripheral blood. The genes are TRBV19 and TRBJ2-7; 10 positions agree with TRBD2. The receptor comes from a woman aged 30 to 39 with acute or convalescent COVID-19. CDR3 in amino acids: CATSLAGDFYEQYF. Here the CDR3 DNA reads TGTGCCACTTCTCTAGCGGGAGATTTCTACGAGCAGTACTTC.